This entry describes one TCR beta chain. V trimming: 0 bases; J trimming: 10 bases; junction bases outside the gene matches: 11. The CDR3 extends over 16 amino acids. Germline V lookup: CDR1 SGHNT, CDR2 YYREEE (reference sequence). Profiling relied on immunoSEQ multiplex PCR, and the TCRdb table lists in-frame clones only, not all of them. The table records roughly 210,000 clones, roughly 91% of them present only once. The data were taken from a study of blood T cell repertoires in COVID-19. The overall study: Cohort 3 donors counted as recovered after two negative PCRs, clearance, or resolved symptoms. Sites across the United States, Italy and Spain contributed samples from acute and convalescent COVID-19.

This TCR derives from a man aged 25 to 45 in a cohort exposed to, infected with or recovered from COVID-19 (not recorded which). The sample was PBMCs or T cells enriched from blood (not recorded which). The chain links TRBV5-4 to TRBJ1-4, with TRBD1 matching 8 bases. The CDR3 here is CASSLEARGRFGKLFF. The CDR3 nucleotides read TGTGCCAGCAGCTTGGAGGCCAGGGGGCGCTTCGGAAAACTGTTTTTT.